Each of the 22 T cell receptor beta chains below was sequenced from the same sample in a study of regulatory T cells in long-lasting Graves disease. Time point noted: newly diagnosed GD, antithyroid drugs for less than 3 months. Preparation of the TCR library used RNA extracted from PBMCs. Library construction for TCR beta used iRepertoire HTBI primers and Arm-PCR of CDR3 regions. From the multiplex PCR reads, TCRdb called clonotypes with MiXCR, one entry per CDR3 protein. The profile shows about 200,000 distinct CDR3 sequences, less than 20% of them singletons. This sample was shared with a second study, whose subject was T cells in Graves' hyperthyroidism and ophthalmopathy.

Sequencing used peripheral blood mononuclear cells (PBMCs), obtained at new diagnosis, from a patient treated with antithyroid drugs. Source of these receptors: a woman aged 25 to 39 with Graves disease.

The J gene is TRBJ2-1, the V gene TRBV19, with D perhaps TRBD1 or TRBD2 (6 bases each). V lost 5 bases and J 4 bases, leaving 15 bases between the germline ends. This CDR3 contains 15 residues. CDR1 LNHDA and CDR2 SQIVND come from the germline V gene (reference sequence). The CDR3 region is CASSPLGGPYNEQFF. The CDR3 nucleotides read TGTGCCAGTAGTCCCCTAGGGGGGCCGTACAATGAGCAGTTCTTC.

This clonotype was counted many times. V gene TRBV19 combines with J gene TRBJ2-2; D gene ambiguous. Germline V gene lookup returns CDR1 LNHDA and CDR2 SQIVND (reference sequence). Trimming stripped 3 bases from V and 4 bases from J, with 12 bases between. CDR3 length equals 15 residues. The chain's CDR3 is CASSIRSEITGELFF. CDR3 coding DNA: TGTGCCAGTAGTATTAGGTCAGAAATCACCGGGGAGCTGTTTTTT.

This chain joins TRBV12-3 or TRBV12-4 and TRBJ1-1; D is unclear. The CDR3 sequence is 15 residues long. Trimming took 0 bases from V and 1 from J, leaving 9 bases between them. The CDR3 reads CASSLAGSQNTEAFF. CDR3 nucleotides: TGTGCCAGCAGTTTAGCGGGCAGCCAGAACACTGAAGCTTTCTTT.

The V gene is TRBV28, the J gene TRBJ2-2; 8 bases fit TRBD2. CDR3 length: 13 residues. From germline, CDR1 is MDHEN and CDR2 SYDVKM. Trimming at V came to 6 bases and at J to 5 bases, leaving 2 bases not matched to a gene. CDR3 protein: CASRTSATGELFF. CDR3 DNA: TGTGCCAGCAGGACTAGCGCAACCGGGGAGCTGTTTTTT.

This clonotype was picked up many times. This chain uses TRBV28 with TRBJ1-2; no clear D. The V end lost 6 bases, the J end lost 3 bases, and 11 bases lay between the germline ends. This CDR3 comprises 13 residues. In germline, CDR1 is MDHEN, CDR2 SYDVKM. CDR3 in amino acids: CASSETFDYGYTF. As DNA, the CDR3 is TGTGCCAGCAGCGAAACCTTCGACTATGGCTACACCTTC.

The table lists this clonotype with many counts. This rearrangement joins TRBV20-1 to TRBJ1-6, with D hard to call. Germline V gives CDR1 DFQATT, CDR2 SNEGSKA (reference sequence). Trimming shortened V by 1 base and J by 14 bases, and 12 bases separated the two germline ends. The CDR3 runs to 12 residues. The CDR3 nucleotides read TGCAGTGCTAGAGTAGAGAATTGGTCCCTCCACTTT. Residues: CSARVENWSLHF.

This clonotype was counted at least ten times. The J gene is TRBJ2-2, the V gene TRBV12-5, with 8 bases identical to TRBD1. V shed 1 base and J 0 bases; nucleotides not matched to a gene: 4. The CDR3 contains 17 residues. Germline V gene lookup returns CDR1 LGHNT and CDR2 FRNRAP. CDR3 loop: CASGLGQDRANTGELFF. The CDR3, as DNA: TGTGCTAGTGGTTTGGGCCAGGACAGGGCGAACACCGGGGAGCTGTTTTTT. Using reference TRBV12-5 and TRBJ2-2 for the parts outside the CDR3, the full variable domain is DARVTQTPRHKVTEMGQEVTMRCQPILGHNTVFWYRQTMMQGLELLAYFRNRAPLDDSGMPKDRFSAEMPDATLATLKIQPSEPRDSAVYFCASGLGQDRANTGELFFGEGSRLTVL.

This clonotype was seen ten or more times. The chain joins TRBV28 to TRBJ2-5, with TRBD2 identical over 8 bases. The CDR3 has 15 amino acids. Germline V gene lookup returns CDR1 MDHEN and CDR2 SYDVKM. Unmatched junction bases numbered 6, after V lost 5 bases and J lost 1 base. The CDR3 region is CASSPAGVSQETQYF. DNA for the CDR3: TGTGCCAGCAGTCCAGCGGGAGTAAGCCAAGAGACCCAGTACTTC.

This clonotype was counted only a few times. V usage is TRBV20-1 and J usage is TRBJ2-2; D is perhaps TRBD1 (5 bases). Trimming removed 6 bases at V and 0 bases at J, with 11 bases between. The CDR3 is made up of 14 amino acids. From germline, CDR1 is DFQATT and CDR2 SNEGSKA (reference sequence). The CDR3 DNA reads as TGCAGTGCCACAACAGGTTCGAACACCGGGGAGCTGTTTTTT. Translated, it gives CSATTGSNTGELFF.

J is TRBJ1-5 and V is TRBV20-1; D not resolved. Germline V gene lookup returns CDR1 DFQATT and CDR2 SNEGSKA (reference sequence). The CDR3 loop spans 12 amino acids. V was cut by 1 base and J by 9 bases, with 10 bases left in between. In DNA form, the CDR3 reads TGCAGTGCTAGAGCAGGAAGCGGGCCCCAGCATTTT. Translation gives CSARAGSGPQHF.

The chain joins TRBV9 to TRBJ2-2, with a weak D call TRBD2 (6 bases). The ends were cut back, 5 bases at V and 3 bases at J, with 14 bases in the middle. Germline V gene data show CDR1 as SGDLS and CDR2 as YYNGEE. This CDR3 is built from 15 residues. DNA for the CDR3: TGTGCCAGCAGTTTAGCGGTACTTGACACCGGGGAGCTGTTTTTT. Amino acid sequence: CASSLAVLDTGELFF.

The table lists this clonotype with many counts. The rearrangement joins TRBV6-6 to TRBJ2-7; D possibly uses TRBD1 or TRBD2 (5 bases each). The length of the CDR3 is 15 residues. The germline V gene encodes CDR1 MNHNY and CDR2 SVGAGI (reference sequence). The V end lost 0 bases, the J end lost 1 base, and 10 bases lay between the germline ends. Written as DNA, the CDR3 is TGTGCCAGCAGTTACTCGGTTGGGGGATCCTACGAGCAGTACTTC. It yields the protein CASSYSVGGSYEQYF.

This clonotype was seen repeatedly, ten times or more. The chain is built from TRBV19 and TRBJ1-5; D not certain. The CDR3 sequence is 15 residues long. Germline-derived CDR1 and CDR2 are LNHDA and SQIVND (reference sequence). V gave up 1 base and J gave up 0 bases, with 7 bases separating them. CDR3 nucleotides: TGTGCCAGTAGTATAGGGACGGATAGCAATCAGCCCCAGCATTTT. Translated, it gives CASSIGTDSNQPQHF.

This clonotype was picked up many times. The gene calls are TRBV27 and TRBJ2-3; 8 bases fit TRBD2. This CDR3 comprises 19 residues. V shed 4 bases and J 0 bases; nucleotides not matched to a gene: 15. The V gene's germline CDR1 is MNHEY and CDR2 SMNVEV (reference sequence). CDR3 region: CASSSYPGSGVTSTDTQYF. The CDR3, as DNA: TGTGCCAGCAGTTCGTACCCGGGTAGCGGGGTCACTAGCACAGATACGCAGTATTTT.

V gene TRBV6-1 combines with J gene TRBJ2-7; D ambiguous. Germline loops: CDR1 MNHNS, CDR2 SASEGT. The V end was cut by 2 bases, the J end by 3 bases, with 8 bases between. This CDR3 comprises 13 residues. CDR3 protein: CASSETLVYEQYF. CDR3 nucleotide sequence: TGTGCCAGCAGTGAAACTCTAGTCTACGAGCAGTACTTC.

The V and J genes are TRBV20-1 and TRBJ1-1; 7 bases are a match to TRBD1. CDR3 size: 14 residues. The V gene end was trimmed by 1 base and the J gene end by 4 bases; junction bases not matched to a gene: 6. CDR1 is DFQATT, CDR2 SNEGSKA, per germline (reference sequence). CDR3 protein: CSARATGFGTEAFF. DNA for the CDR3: TGCAGTGCTAGAGCGACAGGGTTCGGCACTGAAGCTTTCTTT.

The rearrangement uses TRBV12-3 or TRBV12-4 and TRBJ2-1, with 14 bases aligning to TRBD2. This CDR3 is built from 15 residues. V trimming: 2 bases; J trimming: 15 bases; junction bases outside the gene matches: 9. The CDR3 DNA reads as TGTGCCAGCAGTTTAATTGGGACTAGCGGGAGAGGTGGGTTCTTC. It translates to CASSLIGTSGRGGFF.

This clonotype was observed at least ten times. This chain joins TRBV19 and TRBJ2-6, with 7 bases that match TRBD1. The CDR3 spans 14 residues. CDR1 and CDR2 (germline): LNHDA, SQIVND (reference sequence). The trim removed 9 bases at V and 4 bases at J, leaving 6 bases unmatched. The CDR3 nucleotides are TGTGCCAGCCAACAGGGGTGGGGGGCCAACGTCCTGACTTTC. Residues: CASQQGWGANVLTF.

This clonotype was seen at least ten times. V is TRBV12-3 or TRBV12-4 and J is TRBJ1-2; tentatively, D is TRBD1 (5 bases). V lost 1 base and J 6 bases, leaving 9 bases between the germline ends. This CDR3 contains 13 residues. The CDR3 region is CASSLGGGDGYTF. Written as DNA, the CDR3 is TGTGCCAGCAGTTTAGGGGGAGGGGATGGCTACACCTTC.

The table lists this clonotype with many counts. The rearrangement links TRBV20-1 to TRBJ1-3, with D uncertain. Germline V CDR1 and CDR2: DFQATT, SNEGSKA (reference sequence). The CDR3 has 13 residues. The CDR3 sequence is CGPLDPSGNTIYF. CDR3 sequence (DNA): TGCGGCCCCCTCGACCCCTCTGGAAACACCATATATTTT.

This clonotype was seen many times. Here the CDR3 reads CASRELRQGSQPQHF. CDR3 sequence (DNA): TGTGCCAGCAGAGAGCTCCGACAGGGGAGTCAGCCCCAGCATTTT. The genes are TRBV27 and TRBJ1-5; 8 bases map to TRBD1. From germline, CDR1 is MNHEY and CDR2 SMNVEV (reference sequence). V was clipped by 6 bases and J by 6 bases; unmatched bases: 10. The CDR3 consists of 15 residues.

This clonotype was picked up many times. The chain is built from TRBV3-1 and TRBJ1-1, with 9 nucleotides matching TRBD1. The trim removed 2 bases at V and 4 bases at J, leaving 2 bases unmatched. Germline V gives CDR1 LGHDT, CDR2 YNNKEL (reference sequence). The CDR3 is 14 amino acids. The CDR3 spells CASSQKDRGTEAFF. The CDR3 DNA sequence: TGTGCCAGCAGCCAAAAGGACAGGGGCACTGAAGCTTTCTTT.